Each of the 21 T cell receptor beta chains below was sequenced from the same sample in a study of shared clonotypes between healthy human individuals. Profiled with immunoSEQ multiplex PCR; TCRdb holds only in-frame clones, not every one. The data contain around 550,000 clones, 85% to 95% of them singletons. Cells designated naive CD8 were CD45RO-negative and were positively selected for CCR7, with terminally differentiated effector memory CD45RA+ cells excluded. The sample consisted of naive CD8+ T cells sorted from blood. Receptor source: a woman aged 30 to 39 in good health.

The chain has TRBV6-1 and TRBJ1-3; D gene uncertain. V was clipped by 0 bases and J by 1 base, with 10 bases between them. Per the germline V gene, CDR1 is MNHNS and CDR2 is SASEGT. The CDR3 loop spans 16 amino acids. CDR3 loop: CASSEALLWSGNTIYF. CDR3 coding DNA: TGTGCCAGCAGTGAAGCGCTACTCTGGTCTGGAAACACCATATATTTT.

The chain employs TRBV11-3 and TRBJ2-7; 8 bases map to TRBD1. CDR3 length equals 15 residues. Germline lookup yields CDR1 SGHNT and CDR2 YENEEA. The ends lost 1 base at V and 7 bases at J; junction bases unmatched: 9. As DNA, the CDR3 is TGTGCCAGCAGCTTAGTTTGGACAGGGATGGGAGAGCAGTACTTC. Translation: CASSLVWTGMGEQYF.

This clone was detected once. Other DNA sequences in the same sample also yield this CDR3. The gene calls are TRBV11-2 and TRBJ2-5, with unresolved D. V was clipped by 1 base and J by 5 bases, with 2 bases between them. From germline, CDR1 is SGHAT and CDR2 FQNNGV. The CDR3 totals 11 residues. DNA of the CDR3: TGTGCCAGCAGCTTAGCGGAGACCCAGTACTTC. It specifies CASSLAETQYF.

The rearrangement links TRBV11-2 to TRBJ2-7; D is tentatively TRBD1 or TRBD2 (7 bases each). The V gene's germline CDR1 is SGHAT and CDR2 FQNNGV. The V end lost 0 bases, the J end lost 5 bases, and 20 bases lay between the germline ends. CDR3 length: 17 amino acids. The CDR3 loop reads CASSLEAGQLAGHEQYF. In DNA, the CDR3 is TGTGCCAGCAGCTTAGAAGCGGGACAGCTCGCTGGGCACGAGCAGTACTTC.

The rearrangement uses TRBV9 and TRBJ2-1; 7 bases match TRBD2. Looked up from germline, CDR1 is SGDLS and CDR2 is YYNGEE. There are 14 residues in the CDR3. J lost 4 bases, V lost 6 bases, and 7 bases had no gene match. The CDR3 loop is CASIGSGWYNEQFF. DNA of the CDR3: TGTGCCAGCATCGGTAGCGGGTGGTACAATGAGCAGTTCTTC.

V usage is TRBV27 and J usage is TRBJ2-5; D is unclear. Germline V CDR1 and CDR2: MNHEY, SMNVEV (reference sequence). This CDR3 contains 13 residues. V gave up 5 bases and J gave up 5 bases, with 12 bases separating them. CDR3 sequence: CASSDPYRETQYF. CDR3 DNA: TGTGCCAGCAGTGACCCCTATAGGGAGACCCAGTACTTC.

The chain couples TRBV7-9 to TRBJ1-4; a weak D match, TRBD1 (6 bases). Germline V CDR1 and CDR2: SEHNR, FQNEAQ (reference sequence). Trimming stripped 5 bases from V and 6 bases from J, with 13 bases between. The length of the CDR3 is 14 residues. Here the CDR3 reads CASSAGRGDEKLFF. CDR3 coding DNA: TGTGCCAGCAGCGCGGGTAGGGGGGATGAAAAACTGTTTTTT.

V gene TRBV15 combines with J gene TRBJ2-7; the match to TRBD1 covers 7 bases. Germline loops: CDR1 LNHNV, CDR2 YYDKDF (reference sequence). Trimming removed 6 bases from V and 2 bases from J; junction bases left unmatched: 7. The CDR3 loop spans 14 amino acids. CDR3 nucleotides: TGTGCCACCAGAAAGACAGGGTCCCCCTACGAGCAGTACTTC. The encoded protein is CATRKTGSPYEQYF.

In nucleotides, the CDR3 is TGCGCCAGCCAAGCGCAGGACAGGGGGTTGTACGAGCAGTACTTC. Translation gives CASQAQDRGLYEQYF. The chain couples TRBV5-1 to TRBJ2-7; the match to TRBD1 covers 10 bases. The CDR3 is made up of 15 amino acids. With V trimmed by 7 bases and J by 4 bases, 11 bases remained unmatched. Germline CDR1 SGHRS, CDR2 YFSETQ. Variable domain in full (rest from reference TRBV5-1 and TRBJ2-7): KAGVTQTPRYLIKTRGQQVTLSCSPISGHRSVSWYQQTPGQGLQFLFEYFSETQRNKGNFPGRFSGRQFSNSRSEMNVSTLELGDSALYLCASQAQDRGLYEQYFGPGTRLTVT.

This clone was detected once. The chain joins TRBV27 to TRBJ2-1; D perhaps matches TRBD2 (5 bases). The CDR3 sequence is 14 residues long. CDR1 MNHEY and CDR2 SMNVEV come from the germline V gene (reference sequence). The ends were cut back, 3 bases at V and 5 bases at J, with 11 bases in the middle. The CDR3 nucleotides are TGTGCCAGCAGTTTGGAATGGACTGACAATGAGCAGTTCTTC. This translates into CASSLEWTDNEQFF.

This rearrangement joins TRBV6-1 to TRBJ2-5, with D perhaps matching TRBD1 or TRBD2 (5 bases each). The CDR3 loop spans 14 amino acids. Trimming left V 3 bases short and J 4 bases short, with 12 bases between. CDR1 is MNHNS, CDR2 SASEGT, per germline. DNA of the CDR3: TGTGCCAGCAGTGACTGGGACGGACGAGAGACCCAGTACTTC. Translation gives CASSDWDGRETQYF.

This clone was detected only once. The genes are TRBV5-1 and TRBJ1-2; 7 nucleotides match TRBD1. CDR3 size: 15 residues. V lost 2 bases, J lost 2 bases, and 6 bases stayed unmatched. Germline V lookup: CDR1 SGHRS, CDR2 YFSETQ. The CDR3 spells CASSLHRGSNYGYTF. In nucleotides, the CDR3 is TGCGCCAGCAGCTTACACAGGGGATCCAACTATGGCTACACCTTC.

The chain has TRBV5-4 and TRBJ1-1; D is undetermined. The CDR3 length is 11 residues. Germline V CDR1 and CDR2: SGHNT, YYREEE (reference sequence). V lost 0 bases and J lost 7, with 4 bases in between. The CDR3 reads CASSLGGEAFF. The CDR3 coding sequence is TGTGCCAGCAGCTTGGGGGGTGAAGCTTTCTTT.

CDR3 sequence reads: CASSKPPDRIPLEQYF. The CDR3, as DNA: TGTGCCAGCAGCAAACCCCCGGACAGGATACCCTTGGAGCAGTACTTC. The chain combines TRBV21-1 with TRBJ2-7; TRBD1 is the table's D call, not checked against the DNA. TRBV21-1 is given as a pseudogene. The CDR3 loop spans 16 amino acids.

The chain joins TRBV7-3 to TRBJ1-5; a possible D gene is TRBD1 (5 bases). Germline CDR1 SGHTA, CDR2 FQGTGA. V dropped 5 bases and J dropped 6 bases, with 23 bases sitting between them. This CDR3 has 17 residues. Written as DNA, the CDR3 is TGTGCCAGCAGCCACAGGCGAATTTCGGGGTCCTGTCAGCCCCAGCATTTT. Protein sequence: CASSHRRISGSCQPQHF.

This chain joins TRBV5-6 and TRBJ1-1; D gene uncertain. This CDR3 is 15 amino acids long. V gave up 0 bases and J gave up 0 bases, with 9 bases separating them. Germline CDR1 reads SGHDT; CDR2 reads YYEEEE. The CDR3 DNA is TGTGCCAGCAGCTTGGGTGATAACATGAACACTGAAGCTTTCTTT. It translates to CASSLGDNMNTEAFF. Complete variable domain (other parts from reference TRBV5-6 and TRBJ1-1): DAGVTQSPTHLIKTRGQQVTLRCSPKSGHDTVSWYQQALGQGPQFIFQYYEEEERQRGNFPDRFSGHQFPNYSSELNVNALLLGDSALYLCASSLGDNMNTEAFFGQGTRLTVV.

As regards this clone: The same CDR3 is also encoded by other DNA sequences in this sample. V and J are TRBV19 and TRBJ2-3; D remains unclear. The CDR3 is 13 amino acids. From germline, CDR1 is LNHDA and CDR2 SQIVND (reference sequence). Trimming removed 0 bases from V and 6 bases from J, with 7 bases in between. CDR3: CASSIDLEDTQYF. DNA for the CDR3: TGTGCCAGTAGTATAGATCTCGAGGATACGCAGTATTTT.

J is TRBJ1-4 and V is TRBV4-2; unclear D gene. V was cut by 0 bases and J by 0 bases, with 11 bases left in between. The CDR3 totals 17 residues. Germline V gives CDR1 LGHNA, CDR2 YNFKEQ. The CDR3 coding sequence is TGTGCCAGCAGCCAAGATATGGGGTATCCAACTAATGAAAAACTGTTTTTT. Its protein product is CASSQDMGYPTNEKLFF.

This sequence joins TRBV4-2 and TRBJ2-1, with a tentative D call TRBD2 (7 bases). V was clipped by 1 base and J by 8 bases, with 12 bases between them. The germline V gene encodes CDR1 LGHNA and CDR2 YNFKEQ. This CDR3 region has 14 residues. This chain's CDR3 is CASSQGGGGDEQFF. CDR3 bases: TGTGCCAGCAGCCAAGGGGGCGGGGGCGATGAGCAGTTCTTC.

J is TRBJ2-5 and V is TRBV30; D gene uncertain. CDR3 length equals 11 residues. Germline loops: CDR1 GTSNPN, CDR2 SVGIG (reference sequence). Trimming removed 1 base from V and 1 base from J, with 1 base in between. In DNA form, the CDR3 reads TGTGCCTGGAGTGGCCAAGAGACCCAGTACTTC. This sequence encodes CAWSGQETQYF.

The rearrangement joins TRBV9 to TRBJ2-2, with 7 bases fitting TRBD1. Trimming removed 4 bases from V and 4 bases from J; junction bases left unmatched: 13. Germline CDR1 is SGDLS and CDR2 is YYNGEE. The length of the CDR3 is 17 residues. The CDR3 here is CASSPRMGDSLTGELFF. The CDR3 bases are TGTGCCAGCAGCCCTCGTATGGGGGACAGCCTCACCGGGGAGCTGTTTTTT. The variable domain in full, with the rest retrieved from reference TRBV9 and TRBJ2-2, is DSGVTQTPKHLITATGQRVTLRCSPRSGDLSVYWYQQSLDQGLQFLIQYYNGEERAKGNILERFSAQQFPDLHSELNLSSLELGDSALYFCASSPRMGDSLTGELFFGEGSRLTVL.